This T cell receptor beta chain was captured by sequencing in a study of T cell repertoires in cytomegalovirus infection. Background on the study: Matching HLA type, along with CMV infection, was indicated by public TCR beta signatures. General study points: The ex vivo response showed dominance by HLA-C-restricted CMV-specific TCR beta clonotypes.

The V gene end was trimmed by 3 bases and the J gene end by 4 bases; junction bases not matched to a gene: 10. Germline-derived CDR1 and CDR2 are SGHAT and FQNNGV. CDR3 size: 16 residues. Turning to this clonotype: Antigen specificity is unknown.

TCRdb ran MiXCR on the reads and lists one entry per CDR3 protein. This sample has a few hundred thousand distinct CDR3 sequences, with around 13% found just once. This chain connects TRBV11-2 to TRBJ2-7; 9 nucleotides agree with TRBD2. Sequencing was performed on PBMCs. The clonotype was recovered from a human donor in good health (CMV status not recorded). Some clones in this sample may be carry-over from other donors' samples. CDR3 nucleotides: TGTGCCAGCAGCTTGAGAGCGGGGGGTGCCGCTTACGAGCAGTACTTC. Its translation: CASSLRAGGAAYEQYF.